The clone carrying this T cell receptor (beta chain) was counted at least ten times. Its antigen is unidentified. The CDR3 end lies 3 residues beyond the end of the read and is filled in from the germline J gene. This record belongs to a study of T cell clonality in common variable immunodeficiency. Clones were sequenced by immunoSEQ multiplex PCR, and TCRdb holds only the in-frame ones, with some missing. The specimen has some 38,000 clones, none found just once. The CDR3 has 15 residues. Germline CDR1 and CDR2: SGHRS and YFSETQ. J lost 5 bases, V lost 4 bases, and 6 bases had no gene match. Study outcomes and limitations: CVID patient heterogeneity limited repertoire-clinical complication correlations. Authors noted CVID clonality's cause needs subpopulation repertoire sequencing. Fewer TCRbeta clones were shared among CVID subjects than controls.

Patients and controls were mostly of Caucasian heritage. V is TRBV5-1 and J is TRBJ1-4; 9 nucleotides agree with TRBD1. Sequencing was done on a sample of peripheral blood mononuclear cells. This receptor was identified in a person aged 18 to 70 in good health. Incomplete CDR3 DNA: TGCGCCAGCAGCCTACAGGGGGCTCCGAATGAAAAA. Encoded protein: CASSLQGAPNEK. The whole CDR3 is CASSLQGAPNEKLFF.